This paragraph covers one T cell receptor (beta chain) sequence. Its antigen is currently unknown. This entry is derived from a study of Tregs in tolerant kidney transplant recipients. There are 15 residues in the CDR3. The trim removed 1 base at V and 6 bases at J, leaving 8 bases unmatched. The V gene's germline CDR1 is GTSNPN and CDR2 SVGIG (reference sequence). The study, taken as a whole, reports: Validation in larger populations is needed because few patients were studied. Activated donor B cell expansion appeared to reveal the most relevant donor-specific TCRbeta repertoire.

Here immunoSEQ multiplex PCR was the method, and the copy in TCRdb shows in-frame clones only, minus some. Of tens of thousands of clones detected, around 83% appear once; the ten largest clones hold about 5%. CD4+CD25+CD127- Tregs, CD4+CD25- non-Tregs, CD4 and CD8 cells were sorted. This chain links TRBV30 with TRBJ2-2, with 7 bases aligning to TRBD2. The TCR sequence derives from a human donor in good health. Sequencing was performed on CD4+ T cells from blood. CDR3 in amino acids: CAWSGGEGNAGELFF. The CDR3 region has the DNA TGTGCCTGGAGTGGTGGGGAGGGGAATGCCGGGGAGCTGTTTTTT.